Each of the 5 T cell receptor beta chains below was sequenced from the same sample in a study of identical twins. Via MiXCR, TCRdb re-called the 5' RACE reads, giving one row per CDR3 protein. The sample consists of 1.5 million or so distinct CDR3 sequences, 25% to 35% of them appearing once. The specimen was cord blood. Every receptor here comes from a newborn girl in good health.

The chain joins TRBV6-1 to TRBJ2-1, with 7 bases aligning to TRBD1. Trimming took 6 bases from V and 5 from J; bases not matched to a gene: 16. CDR1 is MNHNS and CDR2 is SASEGT in the germline V gene. The CDR3 covers 17 residues. The CDR3 loop reads CASSLDRDSFLDNEQFF. CDR3 in DNA: TGTGCCAGCAGCCTAGACCGGGACAGTTTCTTGGACAATGAGCAGTTCTTC.

The CDR3 nucleotides read TGCAGTGCTCAGAACACTGGACTAGCGGAAGGAGATACGCAGTATTTT. Its translation is CSAQNTGLAEGDTQYF. The rearrangement links TRBV20-1 to TRBJ2-3, with 10 bases that match TRBD2. The V and J ends lost 5 bases and 5 bases, in that order; junction bases with no gene match: 13. Looked up from germline, CDR1 is DFQATT and CDR2 is SNEGSKA (reference sequence). This CDR3 is built from 16 residues.

The rearrangement joins TRBV27 to TRBJ2-4; TRBD2 is a possible D gene (7 bases). This CDR3 has 16 amino acids. Germline CDR1 MNHEY, CDR2 SMNVEV (reference sequence). The ends were cut back, 2 bases at V and 2 bases at J, with 13 bases in the middle. The CDR3 here is CASSLAGAGTKNIQYF. As DNA, the CDR3 is TGTGCCAGCAGTTTAGCGGGGGCCGGTACCAAAAACATTCAGTACTTC.

The chain uses TRBV6-5 and TRBJ2-2; a weak D match, TRBD2 (5 bases). The V gene lost 7 bases and the J gene lost 6 bases, with 6 bases spanning the gap. This CDR3 spans 11 amino acids. The germline CDR1 and CDR2 sequences are MNHEY and SVGAGI. CDR3 in DNA: TGTGCCAGCAAGAGGGCCGGGGAGCTGTTTTTT. It specifies CASKRAGELFF.

This clonotype was counted only a few times. The rearrangement uses TRBV20-1 and TRBJ1-5; unclear D gene. The V end was cut by 3 bases, the J end by 5 bases, with 5 bases between. The germline gives CDR1 DFQATT, CDR2 SNEGSKA (reference sequence). The CDR3 consists of 11 residues. CDR3 in amino acids: CSASRDQPQHF. CDR3 nucleotides: TGCAGTGCTAGCAGAGATCAGCCCCAGCATTTT.